This T cell receptor (beta chain) was sequenced during a study of cytomegalovirus exposure and HLA in healthy donors. Primers: 60 Vbeta forward and 13 Jbeta reverse. Libraries were prepared by immunoSEQ multiplex PCR; TCRdb keeps only in-frame clonotypes and omits some of them. The sample includes more than 150,000 clones, about four fifths of them seen just once. Trimming cost V 1 base and J 4 bases, with 8 bases left between them. The CDR3 covers 14 residues. From germline, CDR1 is ENHRY and CDR2 SYGVKD. The chain employs TRBV10-3 and TRBJ1-3; D is uncertain. The sample comprised PBMCs. This clonotype was sampled from a woman aged 25 to 45 in good health and CMV-seronegative. The CDR3 nucleotides are TGTGCCATCAGTGAGTTAGAACCCGGAAACACCATATATTTT. Translating gives CAISELEPGNTIYF.